This T cell receptor (beta chain) was recovered during a study of T-cell memory formation after mild COVID-19. Findings and caveats of the study: Nothing showed for sure that second-wave clones peaking on day 37 were SARS-CoV-2 specific. Contracting CD8+ clones were enriched in EMRA, CD4+ mainly in CM and EM. Pre-infection memory harbored some responding clones, suggesting cross-reactive memory joined.

This clonotype was recorded once. Antigen: not known. V lost 4 bases to trimming and J lost 0 bases; unmatched junction nucleotides: 13. This CDR3 region has 19 residues. Germline CDR1 is SNHLY and CDR2 is FYNNEI. cDNA libraries for TCR alpha and TCR beta, carrying sample barcodes and UMIs, came from 5'RACE with constant-segment primers. TCRdb re-called the 5' RACE reads with MiXCR, one entry per CDR3 protein. This sample has 140,000 to 150,000 distinct CDR3 sequences, with about a fifth found just once. This chain links TRBV2 with TRBJ2-3; 10 bases are a match to TRBD2. Sequencing was done on a sample of PBMCs or a T cell subset sorted from them (not recorded which). This receptor was obtained from an adult woman who had mild COVID-19 (a few samples of this study predate the infection). Cell type and time point are not known. The DNA for the CDR3 is TGTGCCAGCAGTGGGACTAGCGGAAGAAGGGGAATCAGCACAGATACGCAGTATTTT. Protein: CASSGTSGRRGISTDTQYF.